This T cell receptor (beta chain) was recovered during a study of CD8+CD57+ T cells in acquired aplastic anemia. Study results and caveats: Patients and controls turned out to have around 29 CD8+ CDR3 sequences in common.

Genomic DNA, serving as template, underwent TCR beta VDJ and CDR3 profiling. TCRdb re-called the reads with MiXCR, one entry per CDR3 protein. The sample has around 250,000 distinct CDR3 sequences; 50% to 70% are singletons. In this sample, this clonotype turned up many times. Its antigen remains unknown. This CDR3 region has 16 residues. Germline-derived CDR1 and CDR2 are LNHDA and SQIVND (reference sequence). V dropped 5 bases and J dropped 4; count of bases not matched to a gene: 7. The receptor was derived from a human donor with severe aplastic anemia or a healthy control (not recorded which). The V gene is TRBV19, the J gene TRBJ2-5, with 13 bases identical to TRBD2. Specimen: sorted CD4+, CD8+, or CD8+CD57+ T cells (not recorded which) from PBMCs. For the CDR3, the DNA is TGTGCCAGTAGTCCCACTAGCGGGGGGGCTAGAGAGACCCAGTACTTC. Translating gives CASSPTSGGARETQYF.